The 24 T cell receptor beta chains presented below share a single source sample, sequenced in a study of CD8+ T cells in alopecia areata. cDNA reverse transcribed from extracted RNA served as the sequencing template. TCRdb's copy holds only in-frame clones and misses some; the assay was immunoSEQ multiplex PCR. The sample holds some 110,000 clones, 35% to 40% seen once. The sequenced material came from CD4+ T cells sorted from blood. The receptors stem from a human donor with alopecia areata.

This clone came up a few times. V is TRBV5-1 and J is TRBJ1-4, with D uncertain. This CDR3 region has 14 residues. Trimming shortened V by 5 bases and J by 7 bases, and 15 bases separated the two germline ends. CDR1 SGHRS and CDR2 YFSETQ come from the germline V gene. Written as DNA, the CDR3 is TGCGCCAGCAGAATGACGACCGCAGGTGAAAAACTGTTTTTT. Residues: CASRMTTAGEKLFF.

This chain uses TRBV7-2 with TRBJ2-7, with TRBD1 as a possible D gene (7 bases). Germline V gives CDR1 SGHTA, CDR2 FQGNSA. CDR3 size: 15 residues. V dropped 5 bases and J dropped 6 bases, with 20 bases sitting between them. The CDR3 reads CASSHAGGMRVEQYF. The CDR3 coding sequence is TGTGCCAGCAGCCACGCAGGGGGGATGCGCGTCGAGCAGTACTTC. Drawing the rest from reference TRBV7-2 and TRBJ2-7, the complete variable domain is GAGVSQSPSNKVTEKGKDVELRCDPISGHTALYWYRQSLGQGLEFLIYFQGNSAPDKSGLPSDRFSAERTGGSVSTLTIQRTQQEDSAVYLCASSHAGGMRVEQYFGPGTRLTVT.

This clone was detected only a few times. The V gene is TRBV5-1, the J gene TRBJ2-4; D may be TRBD2 (5 bases). The V gene's germline CDR1 is SGHRS and CDR2 YFSETQ. The CDR3 consists of 13 residues. V was pared by 5 bases and J by 8 bases, with 14 bases between. The CDR3 DNA reads TGCGCCAGCAGGGTCGACGGAGGAGACATTCAGTACTTC. Protein product: CASRVDGGDIQYF.

The V gene is TRBV29-1, the J gene TRBJ2-1; the D is unclear. V was pared by 0 bases and J by 7 bases, with 10 bases between. This CDR3 region has 13 residues. CDR1 and CDR2 from the germline V gene are SQVTM and ANQGSEA. The chain's CDR3 is CSVEDRTGNEQFF. CDR3 DNA sequence: TGCAGCGTTGAAGATCGGACCGGGAATGAGCAGTTCTTC.

This clone was recorded a few times. The gene calls are TRBV2 and TRBJ1-6; TRBD1 aligns across 8 bases. Germline trimming cut 6 bases from V and 7 bases from J; bases unmatched to any gene: 5. The CDR3 length is 14 residues. Germline CDR1 reads SNHLY; CDR2 reads FYNNEI. The CDR3 protein is CASRVTGANSPLHF. The CDR3 DNA follows: TGTGCCAGCAGAGTGACAGGGGCCAATTCACCCCTCCACTTT.

This clone was detected a few times. J is TRBJ1-4 and V is TRBV30, with 9 bases matching TRBD1. The CDR3 length is 14 residues. The J segment lost 8 bases and the V segment lost 3 bases, leaving 7 bases of the junction unmatched. Per germline, CDR1 GTSNPN and CDR2 SVGIG (reference sequence). The CDR3 here is CAWRPLTGGEKLFF. The CDR3 coding sequence is TGTGCCTGGAGGCCTCTGACAGGGGGAGAAAAACTGTTTTTT.

The chain joins TRBV18 to TRBJ2-3; 7 nucleotides line up with TRBD2. The CDR3 runs to 16 residues. After removal of 3 bases from V and 5 bases from J, the junction contained 11 bases not matched to a gene. Germline V gene lookup returns CDR1 KGHSH and CDR2 LQKENI. CDR3 loop: CASSPTTPSGGDTQYF. The CDR3 nucleotides read TGTGCCAGCTCACCGACCACCCCTAGCGGCGGAGATACGCAGTATTTT.

Of note for this clone: One end of the junction varies from germline; a read error may be responsible. The chain uses TRBV29-1 and TRBJ1-5; no firm D call. The CDR3 is made up of 12 amino acids. Germline assignment: CDR1 SQVTM and CDR2 ANQGSEA. CDR3 DNA: TGCAGCGTTGGGGCGAGAGATCAGCCCCCGCATTTT. This codes for CSVGARDQPPHF.

In its sample, this clone was seen a few times. This sequence joins TRBV5-6 and TRBJ2-1; 9 bases match TRBD2. CDR1 and CDR2 from the germline V gene are SGHDT and YYEEEE. After removal of 2 bases from V and 7 bases from J, the junction contained 4 bases not matched to a gene. The CDR3 consists of 14 residues. CDR3 DNA: TGTGCCAGCAGCTTAAGCGGGAGGACGAATGAGCAGTTCTTC. Translated: CASSLSGRTNEQFF.

This clone was counted between two and nine times. The J gene is TRBJ2-5, the V gene TRBV5-1; no reliable D call. CDR3 length equals 11 residues. Trimming left V 4 bases short and J 5 bases short, with 6 bases between. CDR1 SGHRS and CDR2 YFSETQ come from the germline V gene. The CDR3 DNA reads TGCGCCAGCAGCACCCGGGAGACCCAGTACTTC. This gives the protein CASSTRETQYF. Using reference TRBV5-1 and TRBJ2-5 for the parts outside the CDR3, the full variable domain is KAGVTQTPRYLIKTRGQQVTLSCSPISGHRSVSWYQQTPGQGLQFLFEYFSETQRNKGNFPGRFSGRQFSNSRSEMNVSTLELGDSALYLCASSTRETQYFGPGTRLLVL.

The J gene is TRBJ2-6, the V gene TRBV30, with a tentative D call TRBD2 (5 bases). The V gene lost 5 bases and the J gene lost 2 bases, with 7 bases spanning the gap. Germline V lookup: CDR1 GTSNPN, CDR2 SVGIG (reference sequence). CDR3 length equals 13 residues. The CDR3 coding sequence is TGTGCCTGGCGGGAAGCTGGGGCCAACGTCCTGACTTTC. This codes for CAWREAGANVLTF. The full variable domain, its missing parts supplied by reference TRBV30 and TRBJ2-6, is SQTIHQWPATLVQPVGSPLSLECTVEGTSNPNLYWYRQAAGRGLQLLFYSVGIGQISSEVPQNLSASRPQDRQFILSSKKLLLSDSGFYLCAWREAGANVLTFGAGSRLTVL.

The J gene is TRBJ2-7, the V gene TRBV4-3, with D perhaps matching TRBD2 (5 bases). This CDR3 comprises 17 residues. V was pared by 1 base and J by 0 bases, with 16 bases between. Germline-derived CDR1 and CDR2 are LGHNA and YSLEER. This CDR3 reads CASSQVGSGDSSYEQYF. For the CDR3, the DNA is TGCGCCAGCAGCCAAGTGGGAAGCGGAGATAGCTCCTACGAGCAGTACTTC.

This clone was observed a handful of times. The V and J genes are TRBV7-2 and TRBJ1-5; weak D call: TRBD1 (5 bases). Germline V gene lookup returns CDR1 SGHTA and CDR2 FQGNSA. V dropped 2 bases and J dropped 7 bases, with 12 bases sitting between them. This CDR3 is built from 14 residues. The CDR3 is CASSLSRAGQPQHF. DNA of the CDR3: TGTGCCAGCAGCTTATCCAGGGCCGGCCAGCCCCAGCATTTT.

V is TRBV2 and J is TRBJ2-1, with D maybe TRBD2 (5 bases). V gave up 3 bases and J gave up 4 bases, with 10 bases separating them. This CDR3 contains 14 residues. Looked up from germline, CDR1 is SNHLY and CDR2 is FYNNEI. This CDR3 is CASSDLTTYNEQFF. Here the CDR3 DNA reads TGTGCCAGCAGTGACTTGACTACTTACAATGAGCAGTTCTTC.

This CDR3 is CASSFYGSRQETQYF. CDR3 in DNA: TGTGCCAGCAGTTTCTACGGGTCCCGACAAGAGACCCAGTACTTC. The rearrangement uses TRBV6-5 and TRBJ2-5; the D is unclear. Per germline, CDR1 MNHEY and CDR2 SVGAGI. This CDR3 is 15 amino acids long. Trimming cost V 4 bases and J 2 bases, with 14 bases left between them.

The rearrangement uses TRBV27 and TRBJ2-3; D remains ambiguous. The germline V gene encodes CDR1 MNHEY and CDR2 SMNVEV (reference sequence). Trimming took 6 bases from V and 2 from J, leaving 9 bases between them. The CDR3 loop spans 13 amino acids. CDR3 sequence reads: CASRAQNTDTQYF. The CDR3 coding sequence is TGTGCCAGCAGGGCCCAGAACACAGATACGCAGTATTTT.

The chain's CDR3 is CASSQEGGTGELFF. In nucleotides, the CDR3 is TGCGCCAGCAGCCAAGAGGGTGGCACCGGGGAGCTGTTTTTT. The chain joins TRBV4-3 to TRBJ2-2, with D unresolved. The CDR3 length is 14 residues. V was clipped by 0 bases and J by 4 bases, with 6 bases between them. Per germline, CDR1 LGHNA and CDR2 YSLEER.

This sequence joins TRBV7-9 and TRBJ1-6, with unresolved D. This CDR3 has 16 residues. Germline CDR1 and CDR2: SEHNR and FQNEAQ (reference sequence). V was clipped by 5 bases and J by 10 bases, with 21 bases between them. CDR3 amino acids: CASSPPGEGPTSPLHF. The CDR3 DNA sequence: TGTGCCAGCAGCCCACCCGGGGAAGGGCCAACATCACCCCTCCACTTT.

This clone has just a few counts. Other nucleotide sequences from this sample produce the same CDR3. V and J are TRBV7-3 and TRBJ1-1; D gene uncertain. The CDR3 runs 14 residues. Germline assignment: CDR1 SGHTA and CDR2 FQGTGA. V was shortened by 0 bases and J by 1 base, with 6 bases between the two germline ends. CDR3 in DNA: TGTGCCAGCAGCTTAACGGGGAGGAACACTGAAGCTTTCTTT. Translating it yields CASSLTGRNTEAFF.

This chain uses TRBV5-1 with TRBJ2-7, with 7 positions matching TRBD1. CDR1 is SGHRS and CDR2 is YFSETQ in the germline V gene. The CDR3 contains 13 residues. The trim removed 4 bases at V and 7 bases at J, leaving 8 bases unmatched. CDR3 in amino acids: CASSLGTDMEQYF. For the CDR3, the DNA is TGCGCCAGCAGCCTGGGGACAGATATGGAGCAGTACTTC.

CDR3 in DNA: TGCAGCGTCATCGGACAGGGCGTTTCCGGGGAGCTGTTTTTT. Protein product: CSVIGQGVSGELFF. The chain couples TRBV29-1 to TRBJ2-2; 8 bases are a match to TRBD1. CDR1 is SQVTM, CDR2 ANQGSEA, per germline. CDR3 length: 14 amino acids. V lost 6 bases and J lost 6; bases outside the gene matches: 9.

The gene calls are TRBV7-6 and TRBJ2-7; D is uncertain. This CDR3 is built from 14 residues. Germline assignment: CDR1 SGHVS and CDR2 FNYEAQ. V was pared by 0 bases and J by 3 bases, with 9 bases between. The CDR3 reads CASSLAEGIYEQYF. The CDR3 DNA follows: TGTGCCAGCAGCTTAGCGGAAGGGATCTACGAGCAGTACTTC.

This chain joins TRBV30 and TRBJ2-7; 9 nucleotides align to TRBD2. J gave up 0 bases and V 2 bases, and 8 bases lay outside the gene matches. The CDR3 totals 16 residues. Germline V gene lookup returns CDR1 GTSNPN and CDR2 SVGIG (reference sequence). The CDR3 sequence: CAWSSLLTSGSYEQYF. In DNA, the CDR3 is TGTGCCTGGAGTTCCCTCTTGACTAGCGGCTCCTACGAGCAGTACTTC.

This clone has only a few counts. V gene TRBV7-9 combines with J gene TRBJ2-1, with 7 bases fitting TRBD1. Germline V gives CDR1 SEHNR, CDR2 FQNEAQ (reference sequence). CDR3 length: 15 residues. Trimming removed 1 base from V and 1 base from J; junction bases left unmatched: 1. The CDR3 loop reads CASSLGQGSYNEQFF. Written as DNA, the CDR3 is TGTGCCAGCAGCTTAGGACAGGGATCCTACAATGAGCAGTTCTTC.